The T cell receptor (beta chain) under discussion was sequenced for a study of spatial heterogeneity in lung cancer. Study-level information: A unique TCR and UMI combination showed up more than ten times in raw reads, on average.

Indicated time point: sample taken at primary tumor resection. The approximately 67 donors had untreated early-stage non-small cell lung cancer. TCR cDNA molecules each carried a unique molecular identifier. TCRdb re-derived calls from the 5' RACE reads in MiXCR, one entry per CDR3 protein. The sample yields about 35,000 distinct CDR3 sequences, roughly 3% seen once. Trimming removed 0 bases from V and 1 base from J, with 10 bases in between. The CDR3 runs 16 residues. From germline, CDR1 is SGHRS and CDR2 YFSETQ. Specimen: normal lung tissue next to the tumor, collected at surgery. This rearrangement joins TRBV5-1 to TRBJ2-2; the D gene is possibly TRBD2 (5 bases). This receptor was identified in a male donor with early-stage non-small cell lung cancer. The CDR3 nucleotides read TGCGCCAGCAGCTTGGAAGTAGCGAGGAACACCGGGGAGCTGTTTTTT. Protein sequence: CASSLEVARNTGELFF. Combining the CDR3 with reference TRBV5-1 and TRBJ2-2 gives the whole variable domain KAGVTQTPRYLIKTRGQQVTLSCSPISGHRSVSWYQQTPGQGLQFLFEYFSETQRNKGNFPGRFSGRQFSNSRSEMNVSTLELGDSALYLCASSLEVARNTGELFFGEGSRLTVL.